This T cell receptor (beta chain) was documented in a study of blood T cell repertoires in COVID-19. Produced via immunoSEQ multiplex PCR; TCRdb's table is partial and in-frame only. This sample has 200,000 to 300,000 clones, with 84% found just once. Trimming cost V 2 bases and J 7 bases; bases outside gene matches: 11. The CDR3 extends over 17 amino acids. The germline V gene has CDR1 MNHEY and CDR2 SMNVEV (reference sequence). This chain links TRBV27 with TRBJ2-2, with 9 bases fitting TRBD1. Sample: peripheral blood. The TCR was taken from a man in his fifties with acute or convalescent COVID-19. The CDR3, as DNA: TGTGCCAGCAGTTTAACTGGTACAGGGGGCAATATCGGGGAGCTGTTTTTT. Protein sequence: CASSLTGTGGNIGELFF.